This T cell receptor (gamma chain) emerged from a study of gamma-delta T cells after stem cell transplantation. CDR3 size: 11 residues. Germline values: CDR1 GITISATS, CDR2 ISYDGTV (reference sequence). V gave up 0 bases and J gave up 9 bases; unmatched junction bases: 2. This clone was counted only a few times. TCRdb re-analyzed the RT-PCR reads via CATT. Of about 3,000 gamma-chain clones in the sample, 18% are singletons; the top ten hold roughly 3.1%. The specimen was gamma-delta T cells. The TCR was taken from a human donor. It is not recorded whose cells these are; they may come from a transplant donor. The chain has TRGV9 and TRGJ1 or TRGJ2. As DNA, the CDR3 is TGTGCCTTGTGGGAGGTGACTAAGAAACTCTTT. Its protein product is CALWEVTKKLF.